The rows below give T cell receptor beta chains drawn from one sample of a study of T cells after somatic rescue of genetic block. Repertoires were generated with immunoSEQ multiplex PCR, while TCRdb's copy carries only in-frame clones and drops some. The table includes 88,000 or so clones, over 80% detected once. The specimen sequenced was peripheral blood mononuclear cells (PBMCs). The receptors were gathered from a woman aged 18-29 years. CDR3s include the opening cysteine and the closing phenylalanine or tryptophan. A D gene is named only where the DNA matches it firmly. Part of the rows lack a size; the others show once, few, many or a class for expanded clones.

J | size | V | D | CDR3 | DNA
TRBJ2-7 | - | TRBV7-6 | TRBD2 | CASSPERTSRTYEQYF | TGTGCCAGCAGCCCCGAAAGGACTAGCCGAACCTACGAGCAGTACTTC
TRBJ2-7 | - | TRBV29-1 | - | CSVELAGGGEQYF | TGCAGCGTTGAATTGGCAGGGGGGGGCGAGCAGTACTTC
TRBJ2-7 | - | TRBV29-1 | TRBD1 | CSVEGTGKYYEQYF | TGCAGCGTTGAGGGGACAGGGAAATACTACGAGCAGTACTTC
TRBJ1-4 | once | TRBV27 | - | CASTIDERHLEKLFF | TGTGCCAGCACCATAGATGAACGGCATCTTGAAAAACTGTTTTTT
TRBJ1-5 | - | TRBV15 | - | CATSRLPREGNQPQHF | TGTGCCACCAGCAGGCTCCCGAGGGAGGGAAATCAGCCCCAGCATTTT
TRBJ2-1 | - | TRBV4-3 | - | CASSQDRPSDEQFF | TGCGCCAGCAGCCAAGATAGACCCTCGGATGAGCAGTTCTTC
TRBJ2-3 | - | TRBV4-3 | TRBD2 | CASSQDGIAGGSVTDTQYF | TGCGCCAGCAGCCAAGATGGAATAGCGGGAGGGTCCGTGACAGATACGCAGTATTTT
TRBJ2-1 | - | TRBV27 | - | CASSSEDSYNEQFF | TGTGCCAGCAGTTCTGAGGACAGTTACAATGAGCAGTTCTTC
TRBJ1-1 | - | TRBV28 | - | CASSGQGGEAFF | TGTGCCAGCAGTGGTCAGGGAGGGGAAGCTTTCTTT
TRBJ1-1 | - | TRBV6-5 | - | CASSYLGVLNTEAFF | TGTGCCAGCAGTTATCTGGGGGTTTTGAACACTGAAGCTTTCTTT
TRBJ2-1 | - | TRBV25-1 | - | CASNSATYNEQFF | TGTGCCAGCAATAGCGCGACCTACAATGAGCAGTTCTTC
TRBJ2-3 | - | TRBV4-2 | TRBD2 | CASSQASGSPDTQYF | TGTGCCAGCAGCCAAGCTAGCGGGAGCCCAGATACGCAGTATTTT
TRBJ1-2 | - | TRBV5-1 | - | CASSFGWATRVLVNYGYTF | TGCGCCAGCAGCTTTGGGTGGGCGACACGAGTATTAGTAAACTATGGCTACACCTTC
TRBJ2-1 | - | TRBV5-1 | TRBD2 | CASSFRAISGRVGEQFF | TGCGCCAGCAGCTTCCGGGCCATTAGCGGGAGGGTGGGTGAGCAGTTCTTC
TRBJ1-2 | - | TRBV6-4 | - | CASRQGPSYGYTF | TGTGCCAGCAGACAGGGCCCCAGCTATGGCTACACCTTC
TRBJ2-1 | - | TRBV5-6 | - | CASSLVGLVTRNEQFF | TGTGCCAGCAGCTTGGTTGGGCTAGTGACTAGGAATGAGCAGTTCTTC
TRBJ1-1 | - | TRBV28 | TRBD1 | CASRTGGTEAFF | TGTGCCAGCAGGACAGGGGGCACTGAAGCTTTCTTT
TRBJ2-1 | - | TRBV4-2 | TRBD2 | CASSTPRGSVHEQFF | TGTGCCAGCAGCACCCCGCGCGGGAGCGTCCATGAGCAGTTCTTC
TRBJ1-2 | - | TRBV9 | - | CASSLSGPQYGYTF | TGTGCCAGCTCCTTATCGGGACCACAATATGGCTACACCTTC
TRBJ2-7 | - | TRBV27 | TRBD2 | CASSPLTGTSGNNYEQYF | TGTGCCAGCAGTCCCCTTACCGGGACTAGCGGGAATAACTACGAGCAGTACTTC
TRBJ1-5 | - | TRBV27 | - | CASSYGGVQGVVQPQHF | TGTGCCAGCAGTTATGGCGGTGTACAGGGAGTAGTTCAGCCCCAGCATTTT
TRBJ2-5 | - | TRBV4-3 | - | CASSQGIGEETQYF | TGCGCCAGCAGCCAGGGCATAGGGGAAGAGACCCAGTACTTC
TRBJ2-1 | - | TRBV9 | - | CASNLGAGVGNEQFF | TGTGCCAGCAACCTGGGGGCAGGGGTGGGAAATGAGCAGTTCTTC
TRBJ1-3 | - | TRBV19 | - | CASHGFENTIYF | TGTGCCAGTCACGGGTTTGAAAACACCATATATTTT
TRBJ2-1 | - | TRBV6-5 | TRBD2 | CASSYLSGRAGNEQFF | TGTGCCAGCAGTTACCTTAGCGGGAGGGCCGGGAATGAGCAGTTCTTC
TRBJ1-1 | - | TRBV11-3 | - | CASSFDFGVGTEAFF | TGTGCCAGCAGCTTTGATTTTGGGGTTGGCACTGAAGCTTTCTTT
TRBJ2-7 | once | TRBV30 | - | CACLKETYEQYF | TGTGCCTGTTTGAAGGAGACCTACGAGCAGTACTTC
TRBJ2-7 | - | TRBV12-5 | TRBD2 | CASGLDLTAFEAGATYEQYF | TGTGCTAGTGGTTTGGACCTAACTGCCTTCGAAGCGGGAGCTACCTACGAGCAGTACTTC
TRBJ1-1 | few | TRBV2 | - | CAREVNTEAFF | TGTGCCAGAGAGGTGAACACTGAAGCTTTCTTT
TRBJ1-2 | - | TRBV5-4 | TRBD1 | CASIEAGGGGRGGYTF | TGTGCCAGCATCGAGGCCGGAGGAGGGGGCCGAGGGGGCTACACCTTC
TRBJ1-6 | few | TRBV25-1 | - | CASSVGPLYNSPLHF | TGTGCCAGCAGTGTAGGGCCGCTATATAATTCACCCCTCCACTTT
TRBJ1-2 | - | TRBV7-6 | - | CASSLTPARLLDGYTF | TGTGCCAGCAGCCTAACCCCGGCTCGACTATTAGATGGCTACACCTTC
TRBJ1-1 | many | TRBV2 | - | CASSVEMVAFF | TGTGCCAGCAGTGTGGAGATGGTAGCTTTCTTT
TRBJ2-1 | - | TRBV5-1 | - | CASSLLEGLEQFF | TGCGCCAGCAGCTTGTTGGAGGGCCTTGAGCAGTTCTTC
TRBJ2-5 | - | TRBV28 | - | CASSLLSRGKQETQYF | TGTGCCAGCAGTTTACTCAGCAGGGGAAAACAAGAGACCCAGTACTTC
TRBJ2-1 | - | TRBV11-1 | - | CASSLAWGRYSYNEQFF | TGTGCCAGCAGCTTAGCTTGGGGCAGGTACTCCTACAATGAGCAGTTCTTC
TRBJ1-1 | - | TRBV15 | - | CATSPTGPEAFF | TGTGCCACCAGCCCTACAGGCCCCGAGGCTTTCTTT
TRBJ1-1 | - | TRBV27 | - | CASSTVLGIGKAFF | TGTGCCAGCAGTACGGTTTTGGGGATTGGTAAAGCTTTCTTT
TRBJ2-7 | - | TRBV5-1 | - | CASSLVGEVLEQYF | TGCGCCAGCAGCTTGGTGGGGGAGGTCCTCGAGCAGTACTTC
TRBJ2-2 | - | TRBV5-1 | - | CASSLDYSTGGAWNTGELFF | TGCGCCAGCAGCCTCGATTACTCTACAGGGGGGGCCTGGAACACCGGGGAGCTGTTTTTT
TRBJ1-2 | - | TRBV28 | - | CASSFEGDYGYTF | TGTGCCAGCAGTTTTGAGGGAGACTATGGCTACACCTTC
TRBJ2-2 | - | TRBV9 | - | CASSVLSRSLQSTGELFF | TGTGCCAGCAGCGTACTCTCGAGAAGCCTCCAGAGCACCGGGGAGCTGTTTTTT
TRBJ1-5 | once | TRBV19 | - | CASSIGELINQPQHF | TGTGCCAGTAGTATTGGTGAGTTAATCAATCAGCCCCAGCATTTT
TRBJ1-2 | - | TRBV6-4 | TRBD1 | CASRDEGAPGYGYTF | TGTGCCAGCAGGGATGAGGGGGCGCCGGGCTATGGCTACACCTTC
TRBJ2-3 | once | TRBV27 | TRBD1 | CASSLIGRGTGGRWSQYF | TGTGCCAGCAGTTTAATAGGGCGGGGGACAGGGGGCCGGTGGTCGCAGTATTTT
TRBJ2-3 | - | TRBV12-5 | TRBD2 | CASGLRDYTDTQYF | TGTGCTAGTGGTTTGAGGGACTACACAGATACGCAGTATTTT
TRBJ2-1 | - | TRBV28 | TRBD2 | CASREREGLRAYNEQFF | TGTGCCAGCAGGGAACGGGAGGGCCTTCGAGCCTACAATGAGCAGTTCTTC
TRBJ2-1 | once | TRBV27 | TRBD1 | CASSPGTVRHNEQFF | TGTGCCAGCAGTCCCGGGACAGTTCGCCACAATGAGCAGTTCTTC
TRBJ1-4 | - | TRBV19 | - | CASSTQNEKLFF | TGTGCCAGTAGTACTCAAAATGAAAAACTGTTTTTT